The following is a T cell receptor beta chain sequence with its context. Random hexamers were used to reverse transcribe the RNA input (0.5 to 1 ug). TCRdb used MiXCR to reprocess the immunoSEQ multiplex PCR reads, holding one entry per CDR3 protein. The table records about 76,000 distinct CDR3 sequences, approximately 93% of them present only once. The data were obtained in a study of CD8 T cells in Susac syndrome. Germline V gene data show CDR1 as SGHDN and CDR2 as FVKESK. The CDR3 runs to 15 residues. Trimming removed 2 bases from V and 4 bases from J, with 12 bases in between. The source is a human donor with Susac syndrome. Material for sequencing was CD8+ T cells from PBMCs. The genes are TRBV14 and TRBJ2-1; D is perhaps TRBD1 or TRBD2 (5 bases each). CDR3 bases: TGTGCCAGCAGCCAAAGGGGACGGGATTACAATGAGCAGTTCTTC. Translating gives CASSQRGRDYNEQFF.